The 24 T cell receptor beta chains below all came from one sample that was sequenced in a study of blood T cell repertoires in COVID-19. The data were produced by immunoSEQ multiplex PCR, yet TCRdb's version contains in-frame clones alone and is incomplete. The sample includes approximately 130,000 clones, almost 85% of them seen just once. Specimen: peripheral blood. The receptors come from a human donor in a cohort sampled during active COVID-19.

The genes are TRBV5-1 and TRBJ2-1; a weak D match, TRBD2 (6 bases). CDR1 is SGHRS, CDR2 YFSETQ, per germline. Trimming took 4 bases from V and 9 from J, leaving 14 bases between them. The CDR3 spans 13 residues. The CDR3 spells CASSGLSGGEQFF. In DNA form, the CDR3 reads TGCGCCAGCAGCGGACTTAGCGGCGGTGAGCAGTTCTTC.

As DNA, the CDR3 is TGTGCCTGGAGTGTAGGGAGTTACAATGAGCAGTTCTTC. This sequence encodes CAWSVGSYNEQFF. The chain joins TRBV30 to TRBJ2-1; D perhaps matches TRBD2 (5 bases). Germline V CDR1 and CDR2: GTSNPN, SVGIG (reference sequence). Trimming took off 0 bases at V and 4 bases at J, with 7 bases between the two ends. This CDR3 has 13 residues. Looking up the rest from reference TRBV30 and TRBJ2-1 gives the full variable domain: SQTIHQWPATLVQPVGSPLSLECTVEGTSNPNLYWYRQAAGRGLQLLFYSVGIGQISSEVPQNLSASRPQDRQFILSSKKLLLSDSGFYLCAWSVGSYNEQFFGPGTRLTVL.

This sequence joins TRBV5-1 and TRBJ2-2, with 8 bases that match TRBD2. The CDR3 length is 17 residues. Germline V gives CDR1 SGHRS, CDR2 YFSETQ. The V and J ends lost 4 bases and 6 bases, in that order; junction bases with no gene match: 14. The CDR3 reads CASSELAGGFLPGELFF. The CDR3, as DNA: TGCGCCAGCAGCGAACTGGCGGGGGGTTTCCTACCCGGGGAGCTGTTTTTT.

The table lists this clone with a few counts. This chain uses TRBV19 with TRBJ1-3, with D maybe TRBD1 (5 bases). Trimming took off 9 bases at V and 4 bases at J, with 10 bases between the two ends. The CDR3 runs 12 residues. From germline, CDR1 is LNHDA and CDR2 SQIVND (reference sequence). CDR3 DNA sequence: TGTGCCAGCAGGGACTTGGGAAACACCATATATTTT. Its translation is CASRDLGNTIYF.

The chain recombines TRBV7-9 with TRBJ2-3, with D possibly TRBD1 on 6 matching bases. This CDR3 has 16 residues. The germline V gene encodes CDR1 SEHNR and CDR2 FQNEAQ (reference sequence). Trimming removed 3 bases from V and 0 bases from J, with 13 bases in between. The CDR3, as DNA: TGTGCCAGCAGCTTCGGACAGACCGATAGCACAGATACGCAGTATTTT. This sequence encodes CASSFGQTDSTDTQYF. The full variable domain, its missing parts supplied by reference TRBV7-9 and TRBJ2-3, is DTGVSQNPRHKITKRGQNVTFRCDPISEHNRLYWYRQTLGQGPEFLTYFQNEAQLEKSRLLSDRFSAERPKGSFSTLEIQRTEQGDSAMYLCASSFGQTDSTDTQYFGPGTRLTVL.

This chain uses TRBV15 with TRBJ2-4, with D unresolved. The CDR3 extends over 15 amino acids. Germline-derived CDR1 and CDR2 are LNHNV and YYDKDF (reference sequence). V was clipped by 0 bases and J by 1 base, with 7 bases between them. The CDR3 loop is CATSRDFMAKNIQYF. CDR3 DNA: TGTGCCACCAGCAGAGATTTCATGGCCAAAAACATTCAGTACTTC. The complete variable domain, with remaining parts taken from reference TRBV15 and TRBJ2-4, reads DAMVIQNPRYQVTQFGKPVTLSCSQTLNHNVMYWYQQKSSQAPKLLFHYYDKDFNNEADTPDNFQSRRPNTSFCFLDIRSPGLGDTAMYLCATSRDFMAKNIQYFGAGTRLSVL.

The V gene is TRBV5-8, the J gene TRBJ2-7, with 10 nucleotides matching TRBD1. J gave up 5 bases and V 1 base, and 6 bases lay outside the gene matches. This CDR3 is 15 amino acids long. The germline V gene encodes CDR1 SGHTS and CDR2 YDEGEE. The CDR3 region is CASSLWDRGNHEQYF. In DNA form, the CDR3 reads TGTGCCAGCAGCTTGTGGGACAGGGGAAATCACGAGCAGTACTTC.

The chain combines TRBV19 with TRBJ1-1, with 7 bases aligning to TRBD1. There are 15 residues in the CDR3. V lost 0 bases to trimming and J lost 6 bases; unmatched junction nucleotides: 7. From germline, CDR1 is LNHDA and CDR2 SQIVND (reference sequence). CDR3 bases: TGTGCCAGTAGTATAGAGAAGGGGGCAGGTGCTGAAGCTTTCTTT. Its translation: CASSIEKGAGAEAFF.

This clone was seen only once. This rearrangement joins TRBV5-6 to TRBJ1-1, with a tentative D call TRBD1 (5 bases). Trimming shortened V by 1 base and J by 1 base, and 8 bases separated the two germline ends. From germline, CDR1 is SGHDT and CDR2 YYEEEE. This CDR3 region has 14 residues. The CDR3 nucleotides are TGTGCCAGCAGCTTGTTGGGGGGGAACACTGAAGCTTTCTTT. Translation gives CASSLLGGNTEAFF.

J is TRBJ2-7 and V is TRBV6-5; TRBD2 might be the D (5 bases). CDR3 length: 14 amino acids. Germline V gives CDR1 MNHEY, CDR2 SVGAGI. Trimming took 5 bases from V and 2 from J, leaving 13 bases between them. The CDR3 DNA reads as TGTGCCAGCAGTCCCCGGGAAGGGACCTACGAGCAGTACTTC. It encodes CASSPREGTYEQYF.

The chain links TRBV7-8 to TRBJ2-3; 13 nucleotides agree with TRBD2. V lost 5 bases to trimming and J lost 2 bases; unmatched junction nucleotides: 19. From germline, CDR1 is SGHVS and CDR2 FQNEAQ. The CDR3 is 21 residues long. CDR3: CASSLVVGTSGDLVSTDTQYF. For the CDR3, the DNA is TGTGCCAGCAGCCTAGTAGTCGGGACTAGCGGGGATTTAGTCTCCACAGATACGCAGTATTTT.

The sample holds a few counts of this clone. This rearrangement joins TRBV11-2 to TRBJ1-2; D gene uncertain. V was clipped by 1 base and J by 4 bases, with 7 bases between them. The CDR3 is 13 amino acids. Per the germline V gene, CDR1 is SGHAT and CDR2 is FQNNGV. The CDR3 nucleotides are TGTGCCAGCAGCTTAGGGGCAGGCTATGGCTACACCTTC. It encodes CASSLGAGYGYTF.

The gene calls are TRBV18 and TRBJ1-1; D not resolved. With 5 bases removed from V and 4 bases from J, the gap between germline ends came to 11 bases. CDR1 KGHSH and CDR2 LQKENI come from the germline V gene. The CDR3 consists of 13 residues. The CDR3: CASSGGISTEAFF. In DNA, the CDR3 is TGTGCCAGCTCAGGAGGGATCTCCACTGAAGCTTTCTTT.

This clone was detected only once. The chain has TRBV6-6 and TRBJ2-3; TRBD2 aligns across 7 bases. Germline-derived CDR1 and CDR2 are MNHNY and SVGAGI (reference sequence). The CDR3 consists of 14 residues. V gave up 0 bases and J gave up 6 bases; unmatched junction bases: 3. The CDR3 sequence is CASSYSMRGDTQYF. The CDR3 DNA is TGTGCCAGCAGTTACTCGATGCGGGGGGATACGCAGTATTTT.

The CDR3 bases are TGTGCCAGCAGTGGTAGAACCGGGGAGCTGTTTTTT. Translating it yields CASSGRTGELFF. The chain links TRBV28 to TRBJ2-2; D gene uncertain. The CDR3 totals 12 residues. Germline CDR1 is MDHEN and CDR2 is SYDVKM. Trimming cost V 5 bases and J 5 bases, with 6 bases left between them.

The V call is TRBV6-2 or TRBV6-3, the J call TRBJ1-2; weak D call: TRBD1 (5 bases). Germline lookup yields CDR1 MNHEY and CDR2 SVGEGT. V was shortened by 0 bases and J by 1 base, with 9 bases between the two germline ends. The CDR3 spans 15 residues. The CDR3 loop is CASSYSGLLNYGYTF. The CDR3 DNA reads TGTGCCAGCAGTTACTCGGGACTCCTTAACTATGGCTACACCTTC.

CDR3 amino acids: CASTMTGPSYEQYF. The CDR3 region has the DNA TGTGCCAGCACCATGACAGGGCCCTCCTACGAGCAGTACTTC. The V and J genes are TRBV6-5 and TRBJ2-7, with 7 bases aligning to TRBD1. The CDR3 runs 14 residues. V was clipped by 7 bases and J by 0 bases; unmatched bases: 6. Per germline, CDR1 MNHEY and CDR2 SVGAGI.

In this sample, this clone turned up a few times. The chain carries TRBV5-8 and TRBJ1-5, with D unresolved. This CDR3 is 16 amino acids long. Trimming pared 0 bases from V and 3 bases from J, leaving 13 bases between. Germline loops: CDR1 SGHTS, CDR2 YDEGEE. The CDR3 DNA is TGTGCCAGCAGCTTGGATGGCGGGCTCCCCAATCAGCCCCAGCATTTT. Translating it yields CASSLDGGLPNQPQHF.

The chain recombines TRBV13 with TRBJ2-1; TRBD2 aligns across 12 bases. The CDR3 covers 17 residues. V dropped 3 bases and J dropped 1; count of bases not matched to a gene: 4. In germline, CDR1 is PRHDT, CDR2 FYEKMQ (reference sequence). CDR3 nucleotides: TGTGCCAGCAGCTTCGCTAGCGGGGGGGCTTCCTACAATGAGCAGTTCTTC. The encoded protein is CASSFASGGASYNEQFF.

This chain links TRBV9 with TRBJ1-3; no reliable D call. The CDR3 is 16 amino acids. The germline gives CDR1 SGDLS, CDR2 YYNGEE. Trimming took 4 bases from V and 3 from J, leaving 17 bases between them. The CDR3 coding sequence is TGTGCCAGCAGCAGGGAGGACCGACCAGATGGAAACACCATATATTTT. Protein: CASSREDRPDGNTIYF.

A single count supports this clone. The V call is TRBV5-1, the J call TRBJ1-2, with TRBD1 identical over 9 bases. The CDR3 runs to 14 residues. With V trimmed by 4 bases and J by 8 bases, 9 bases remained unmatched. Germline CDR1 and CDR2: SGHRS and YFSETQ. CDR3 sequence reads: CASSGTGLFGGYTF. The CDR3 nucleotides are TGCGCCAGCAGCGGGACAGGGCTCTTCGGGGGCTACACCTTC.

The rearrangement links TRBV7-8 to TRBJ1-4, with 7 bases identical to TRBD1. Trimming cost V 5 bases and J 8 bases; bases outside gene matches: 11. The CDR3 length is 15 residues. Germline V gives CDR1 SGHVS, CDR2 FQNEAQ. The CDR3 spells CASSLRDSRGEKLFF. The CDR3 DNA reads TGTGCCAGCAGCCTAAGGGACAGTAGAGGGGAAAAACTGTTTTTT.

The CDR3 spells CASRRDVRRNEKLFF. The DNA of the CDR3 is TGTGCCAGCAGGCGGGACGTACGGAGGAATGAAAAACTGTTTTTT. The genes are TRBV2 and TRBJ1-4; D possibly corresponds to TRBD1 (5 bases). The germline gives CDR1 SNHLY, CDR2 FYNNEI. V gave up 6 bases and J gave up 5 bases, with 16 bases separating them. The CDR3 totals 15 residues. Drawing the rest from reference TRBV2 and TRBJ1-4, the complete variable domain is EPEVTQTPSHQVTQMGQEVILRCVPISNHLYFYWYRQILGQKVEFLVSFYNNEISEKSEIFDDQFSVERPDGSNFTLKIRSTKLEDSAMYFCASRRDVRRNEKLFFGSGTQLSVL.

The rearrangement uses TRBV11-3 and TRBJ1-1; a possible D gene is TRBD1 (6 bases). Per the germline V gene, CDR1 is SGHNT and CDR2 is YENEEA. This CDR3 is 15 amino acids long. V was clipped by 4 bases and J by 1 base, with 13 bases between them. In nucleotides, the CDR3 is TGTGCCAGCAGCTCTCCGGACAGTGGGAACACTGAAGCTTTCTTT. It yields the protein CASSSPDSGNTEAFF.